The rows below give T cell receptor beta chains drawn from one sample of a study of cytotoxic CD8 clonotypes in ibrutinib-treated CLL. Measured with immunoSEQ multiplex PCR; TCRdb has only the in-frame clones, and not every one. The sample consists of some 200,000 clones, roughly 73% of them appearing once. The input for sequencing was PBMCs, taken after 12 months of ibrutinib treatment. Receptors were obtained from a human donor with chronic lymphocytic leukemia. The CDR3 runs from the conserved cysteine through the conserved F or W. Fields, in order: CDR3 protein, CDR3 DNA, D gene, clone size, J gene, V gene. D genes are given only for firm matches. Size tells how often a clone was seen (once, few, many) or the class of an expanded clone, and some rows leave it out.

CDR3 protein: CASRPWGQGYSPLHF; CDR3 DNA: TGTGCCAGCAGACCGTGGGGACAGGGGTATTCACCCCTCCACTTT; D gene: TRBD1; clone size: .; J gene: TRBJ1-6; V gene: TRBV5-6
CDR3 protein: CASGLAGANVLTF; CDR3 DNA: TGTGCTAGTGGTTTGGCCGGGGCCAACGTCCTGACTTTC; D gene: .; clone size: few; J gene: TRBJ2-6; V gene: TRBV12-5
CDR3 protein: CASSLADEKLFF; CDR3 DNA: TGTGCCAGCAGTTTGGCAGATGAAAAACTGTTTTTT; D gene: .; clone size: .; J gene: TRBJ1-4; V gene: TRBV5-6
CDR3 protein: CASKIASAANYGYTF; CDR3 DNA: TGTGCCAGTAAAATCGCGTCAGCCGCTAACTATGGCTACACCTTC; D gene: .; clone size: .; J gene: TRBJ1-2; V gene: TRBV19
CDR3 protein: CSVARGEAKNIQYF; CDR3 DNA: TGCAGCGTTGCCCGGGGGGAAGCCAAAAACATTCAGTACTTC; D gene: TRBD2; clone size: once; J gene: TRBJ2-4; V gene: TRBV29-1
CDR3 protein: CASSSTGLEAFF; CDR3 DNA: TGTGCCAGCAGCTCCACCGGACTAGAGGCTTTCTTT; D gene: .; clone size: .; J gene: TRBJ1-1; V gene: TRBV11-2
CDR3 protein: CAWSVTGAGNTIYF; CDR3 DNA: TGTGCCTGGAGTGTTACAGGGGCAGGAAACACCATATATTTT; D gene: TRBD1; clone size: once; J gene: TRBJ1-3; V gene: TRBV30
CDR3 protein: CASSRSTAFQYF; CDR3 DNA: TGCGCCAGCAGCCGATCGACGGCCTTTCAGTATTTT; D gene: .; clone size: .; J gene: TRBJ2-3; V gene: TRBV5-1
CDR3 protein: CATSGTSGSSSTDTQYF; CDR3 DNA: TGTGCCACTTCCGGGACTAGCGGGAGCTCGAGCACAGATACGCAGTATTTT; D gene: TRBD2; clone size: .; J gene: TRBJ2-3; V gene: TRBV10-3
CDR3 protein: CASSESWAWGRKRVSNQPQHF; CDR3 DNA: TGTGCCAGCAGTGAAAGTTGGGCTTGGGGCAGGAAGAGGGTTAGCAATCAGCCCCAGCATTTT; D gene: .; clone size: .; J gene: TRBJ1-5; V gene: TRBV6-1
CDR3 protein: CASSPTEYGYTF; CDR3 DNA: TGTGCCAGCTCACCGACGGAGTATGGCTACACCTTC; D gene: .; clone size: .; J gene: TRBJ1-2; V gene: TRBV18
CDR3 protein: CASGLVPGIGNYGYTF; CDR3 DNA: TGTGCTAGTGGTTTGGTACCGGGCATCGGTAACTATGGCTACACCTTC; D gene: .; clone size: .; J gene: TRBJ1-2; V gene: TRBV12-5
CDR3 protein: CASSLWTGSQPQHF; CDR3 DNA: TGTGCCAGCAGTTTATGGACAGGGAGTCAGCCCCAGCATTTT; D gene: TRBD1; clone size: .; J gene: TRBJ1-5; V gene: TRBV27
CDR3 protein: CASSPAHEQFF; CDR3 DNA: TGTGCCAGCAGCCCCGCCCATGAGCAGTTCTTC; D gene: .; clone size: .; J gene: TRBJ2-1; V gene: TRBV6-6
CDR3 protein: CASSVDWGNEKLFF; CDR3 DNA: TGTGCCAGCAGCGTGGATTGGGGGAATGAAAAACTGTTTTTT; D gene: .; clone size: .; J gene: TRBJ1-4; V gene: TRBV9
CDR3 protein: CATSRVDAEQYF; CDR3 DNA: TGTGCCACCAGCAGAGTGGACGCCGAGCAGTACTTC; D gene: .; clone size: .; J gene: TRBJ2-7; V gene: TRBV15
CDR3 protein: CASSPDIGGELFF; CDR3 DNA: TGTGCCAGCAGCCCGGACATTGGCGGGGAGCTGTTTTTT; D gene: .; clone size: .; J gene: TRBJ2-2; V gene: TRBV2
CDR3 protein: CASSLVTPATNEKLFF; CDR3 DNA: TGTGCCAGCAGCTTAGTTACGCCTGCAACTAATGAAAAACTGTTTTTT; D gene: .; clone size: .; J gene: TRBJ1-4; V gene: TRBV11-2